The 5 T cell receptor beta chains reported below all come from one sample, sequenced in a study of T cells in localized non-small cell lung cancer. Method: immunoSEQ multiplex PCR; TCRdb's copy keeps in-frame clones and lacks some. The data show about 24,000 clones, around 90% seen once. Source: peripheral blood, taken before any cancer treatment. These receptors were collected from a man aged 40 to 70 with stage I squamous cell lung carcinoma.

This rearrangement joins TRBV7-3 to TRBJ1-1; D is perhaps TRBD1 (5 bases). The CDR3 is 14 residues long. Trimming cost V 5 bases and J 0 bases, with 10 bases left between them. Germline V gene data show CDR1 as SGHTA and CDR2 as FQGTGA. CDR3 sequence (DNA): TGTGCCAGCAGCCCGGGACCATTGAACACTGAAGCTTTCTTT. Protein: CASSPGPLNTEAFF.

This chain joins TRBV19 and TRBJ1-1, with D perhaps TRBD1 (5 bases). Trimming stripped 5 bases from V and 2 bases from J, with 12 bases between. Germline assignment: CDR1 LNHDA and CDR2 SQIVND (reference sequence). The CDR3 extends over 14 amino acids. The CDR3 sequence: CASSQGPFNTEAFF. CDR3 DNA: TGTGCCAGTAGTCAGGGACCCTTCAACACTGAAGCTTTCTTT. The full variable domain, its missing parts supplied by reference TRBV19 and TRBJ1-1, is DGGITQSPKYLFRKEGQNVTLSCEQNLNHDAMYWYRQDPGQGLRLIYYSQIVNDFQKGDIAEGYSVSREKKESFPLTVTSAQKNPTAFYLCASSQGPFNTEAFFGQGTRLTVV.

The rearrangement uses TRBV10-3 and TRBJ2-1; 9 bases match TRBD2. CDR3 length equals 14 residues. V was clipped by 11 bases and J by 7 bases; unmatched bases: 12. Looked up from germline, CDR1 is ENHRY and CDR2 is SYGVKD. Here the CDR3 reads CASQGLAGKNEQFF. In nucleotides, the CDR3 is TGTGCCTCCCAGGGGCTAGCGGGGAAAAATGAGCAGTTCTTC.

The V call is TRBV5-6, the J call TRBJ2-7; D not certain. There are 14 residues in the CDR3. Germline V gene data show CDR1 as SGHDT and CDR2 as YYEEEE. V was pared by 6 bases and J by 3 bases, with 16 bases between. CDR3 amino acids: CASTEDGVDYEQYF. The CDR3, as DNA: TGTGCCAGCACTGAAGATGGTGTGGACTACGAGCAGTACTTC.

The chain is built from TRBV28 and TRBJ2-2, with unresolved D. Germline values: CDR1 MDHEN, CDR2 SYDVKM. This CDR3 is 16 amino acids long. V gave up 4 bases and J gave up 0 bases, with 12 bases separating them. The chain's CDR3 is CASSSPGIPNTGELFF. The CDR3 DNA reads TGTGCCAGCAGTTCCCCGGGTATCCCGAACACCGGGGAGCTGTTTTTT.